Listed here are 30 T cell receptor beta chains from one sample, sequenced in a study of blood T cell repertoires in COVID-19. The protocol was immunoSEQ multiplex PCR, while the TCRdb copy is restricted to in-frame clones and leaves out a portion. The sample contains 100,000 to 150,000 clones, approximately 90% of which appear only once. Input material: peripheral blood. Receptors originate from a man in his fifties or sixties with COVID-19, enrolled during active disease.

DNA of the CDR3: TGTGCCAGCAGTCCACGACAGGGGTTCGGCAATCAGCCCCAGCATTTT. Translating it yields CASSPRQGFGNQPQHF. The chain carries TRBV27 and TRBJ1-5, with 8 bases fitting TRBD1. V was pared by 5 bases and J by 2 bases, with 8 bases of the junction left unmatched. The germline gives CDR1 MNHEY, CDR2 SMNVEV (reference sequence). This CDR3 contains 16 residues.

The gene calls are TRBV6-5 and TRBJ1-2; D remains ambiguous. This CDR3 contains 13 residues. The V end was cut by 4 bases, the J end by 7 bases, with 13 bases between. CDR1 MNHEY and CDR2 SVGAGI come from the germline V gene. CDR3 region: CASSSGERGGYTF. CDR3 DNA sequence: TGTGCCAGCAGTTCTGGTGAAAGAGGTGGCTACACCTTC.

This clone was counted once. This chain joins TRBV6-5 and TRBJ1-4; TRBD1 matches 7 bases. CDR3 length: 14 amino acids. Germline-derived CDR1 and CDR2 are MNHEY and SVGAGI. Trimming took 6 bases from V and 7 from J; bases not matched to a gene: 8. The CDR3 loop reads CASRIGGASEKLFF. Here the CDR3 DNA reads TGTGCCAGCAGGATAGGGGGCGCATCTGAAAAACTGTTTTTT.

This clone showed up many times. The rearrangement joins TRBV7-9 to TRBJ1-5; 9 bases agree with TRBD1. Per germline, CDR1 SEHNR and CDR2 FQNEAQ (reference sequence). The V and J ends lost 1 base and 2 bases, in that order; junction bases with no gene match: 6. This CDR3 spans 17 amino acids. This chain's CDR3 is CASSLGGRTGGNQPQHF. As DNA, the CDR3 is TGTGCCAGCAGCTTAGGCGGGCGGACAGGGGGCAATCAGCCCCAGCATTTT.

V usage is TRBV2 and J usage is TRBJ1-1; TRBD1 aligns across 7 bases. This CDR3 has 13 residues. Germline CDR1 SNHLY, CDR2 FYNNEI. V was pared by 6 bases and J by 6 bases, with 7 bases of the junction left unmatched. This chain's CDR3 is CASRRDRESEAFF. For the CDR3, the DNA is TGTGCCAGCAGGAGAGACAGGGAATCTGAAGCTTTCTTT.

J is TRBJ1-4 and V is TRBV18; the match to TRBD1 covers 10 bases. The CDR3 is made up of 15 amino acids. The V and J ends lost 3 bases and 3 bases, in that order; junction bases with no gene match: 1. The germline V gene encodes CDR1 KGHSH and CDR2 LQKENI. The CDR3 region is CASSPGQGANEKLFF. The CDR3 DNA sequence: TGTGCCAGCTCACCTGGACAGGGGGCTAATGAAAAACTGTTTTTT.

The chain employs TRBV28 and TRBJ1-5; D might be TRBD1 (5 bases). Germline CDR1 and CDR2: MDHEN and SYDVKM. V was trimmed by 7 bases and J by 0 bases, leaving 19 bases between them. The CDR3 loop spans 17 amino acids. Written as DNA, the CDR3 is TGTGCCAGCATTCAGGGAGGTGGGGAGTATAGCAATCAGCCCCAGCATTTT. Translating gives CASIQGGGEYSNQPQHF.

CDR3 amino acids: CASSRTGENTEAFF. The CDR3 coding sequence is TGTGCCAGCAGCCGTACCGGAGAGAACACTGAAGCTTTCTTT. The chain uses TRBV28 and TRBJ1-1, with D unclear. Trimming removed 6 bases at V and 1 base at J, with 12 bases between. Germline CDR1 reads MDHEN; CDR2 reads SYDVKM. This CDR3 contains 14 residues.

The chain links TRBV9 to TRBJ2-7; 10 positions agree with TRBD2. The CDR3 runs to 15 residues. After removal of 0 bases from V and 0 bases from J, the junction contained 0 bases not matched to a gene. CDR1 and CDR2 (germline): SGDLS, YYNGEE. In DNA, the CDR3 is TGTGCCAGCAGCGTAGGGACTAGCGGCTCCTACGAGCAGTACTTC. Amino acids: CASSVGTSGSYEQYF.

The rearrangement links TRBV7-3 to TRBJ2-1, with 11 positions matching TRBD2. The V gene end was trimmed by 3 bases and the J gene end by 9 bases; junction bases not matched to a gene: 4. The CDR3 is 14 amino acids. Germline CDR1 reads SGHTA; CDR2 reads FQGTGA. This CDR3 is CASSFSGGVGEQFF. The CDR3 nucleotides are TGTGCCAGCAGCTTTAGCGGGGGGGTAGGTGAGCAGTTCTTC.

This sequence joins TRBV7-8 and TRBJ1-4, with TRBD1 matching 8 bases. This CDR3 is built from 18 residues. The germline gives CDR1 SGHVS, CDR2 FQNEAQ. V lost 5 bases, J lost 0 bases, and 11 bases stayed unmatched. The CDR3 loop is CASSPPDRVVATNEKLFF. CDR3 sequence (DNA): TGTGCCAGCAGCCCGCCGGACAGGGTTGTAGCAACTAATGAAAAACTGTTTTTT.

On this clone: The junction does not match germline at one end; this may be a read error. The rearrangement uses TRBV7-7 and TRBJ2-2; a possible D gene is TRBD1 (6 bases). The CDR3 is made up of 14 amino acids. Looked up from germline, CDR1 is SSHAT and CDR2 is FNYEAQ (reference sequence). CDR3 protein: CASSWGQNTGELFF. CDR3 DNA: TGTGCTAGCAGCTGGGGACAGAACACCGGGGAGCTGTTTTTT.

The genes are TRBV15 and TRBJ1-3; D is possibly TRBD1 (6 bases). The V and J ends lost 5 bases and 4 bases respectively, with 15 bases between them. Germline V gene sequence: CDR1 LNHNV, CDR2 YYDKDF (reference sequence). The CDR3 is 15 amino acids. CDR3 loop: CATSQAGGPGNTIYF. CDR3 coding DNA: TGTGCCACCAGCCAAGCGGGGGGGCCGGGAAACACCATATATTTT. Looking up the rest from reference TRBV15 and TRBJ1-3 gives the full variable domain: DAMVIQNPRYQVTQFGKPVTLSCSQTLNHNVMYWYQQKSSQAPKLLFHYYDKDFNNEADTPDNFQSRRPNTSFCFLDIRSPGLGDTAMYLCATSQAGGPGNTIYFGEGSWLTVV.

V usage is TRBV10-3 and J usage is TRBJ2-4, with D perhaps TRBD2 (5 bases). The germline gives CDR1 ENHRY, CDR2 SYGVKD. The CDR3 is 15 amino acids. Deletions cut 3 bases from V and 5 bases from J, with 14 bases between. The CDR3 here is CAISDGGRAENIQYF. The CDR3 DNA reads TGTGCCATCAGTGACGGAGGACGTGCCGAAAACATTCAGTACTTC.

The chain links TRBV15 to TRBJ2-5; 9 positions match TRBD2. CDR3 length: 16 residues. After removal of 0 bases from V and 2 bases from J, the junction contained 4 bases not matched to a gene. Germline lookup yields CDR1 LNHNV and CDR2 YYDKDF (reference sequence). Here the CDR3 DNA reads TGTGCCACCAGCAGAGATCTGGCGGGGGGGCAAGAGACCCAGTACTTC. This gives the protein CATSRDLAGGQETQYF.

The chain links TRBV20-1 to TRBJ1-3; tentatively, D is TRBD1 (5 bases). With 6 bases removed from V and 3 bases from J, the gap between germline ends came to 15 bases. This CDR3 contains 14 residues. Germline V CDR1 and CDR2: DFQATT, SNEGSKA (reference sequence). The CDR3 protein is CSASRSGVGNTIYF. As DNA, the CDR3 is TGCAGTGCCAGTCGGTCGGGGGTTGGAAACACCATATATTTT.

This chain uses TRBV25-1 with TRBJ1-3, with 9 positions matching TRBD1. Germline values: CDR1 MGHDK, CDR2 SYGVNS. Trimming removed 6 bases from V and 7 bases from J; junction bases left unmatched: 10. CDR3 size: 15 residues. CDR3 in amino acids: CASSPPGTGSNTIYF. CDR3 nucleotide sequence: TGTGCCAGCAGCCCCCCCGGGACAGGGTCGAACACCATATATTTT.

The J gene is TRBJ2-7, the V gene TRBV11-2, with TRBD1 matching over 7 bases. From germline, CDR1 is SGHAT and CDR2 FQNNGV. The CDR3 is 15 residues long. After removal of 1 base from V and 4 bases from J, the junction contained 7 bases not matched to a gene. The CDR3: CASSLVSTGPYEQYF. CDR3 nucleotides: TGTGCCAGCAGCTTAGTCTCGACAGGGCCGTACGAGCAGTACTTC.

The chain is built from TRBV24-1 and TRBJ2-2, with D uncertain. Trimming cost V 3 bases and J 0 bases, with 16 bases left between them. The CDR3 runs to 18 residues. CDR1 is KGHDR and CDR2 is SFDVKD in the germline V gene. In DNA form, the CDR3 reads TGTGCCACCAGTGATGCATCCTTAATGACAACGAACACCGGGGAGCTGTTTTTT. Its translation is CATSDASLMTTNTGELFF.

The V and J genes are TRBV5-4 and TRBJ1-2; unclear D gene. Germline V gene data show CDR1 as SGHNT and CDR2 as YYREEE (reference sequence). This CDR3 region has 11 residues. V dropped 3 bases and J dropped 8 bases, with 8 bases sitting between them. CDR3 sequence (DNA): TGTGCCAGCAGCTCGGACTTCGGCTACACCTTC. Encoded protein: CASSSDFGYTF.

The chain's CDR3 is CATDSYQPQHF. The CDR3 DNA follows: TGTGCCACCGACAGTTATCAGCCCCAGCATTTT. The J gene is TRBJ1-5, the V gene TRBV10-3; tentatively, D is TRBD1 (5 bases). The length of the CDR3 is 11 residues. V was shortened by 10 bases and J by 5 bases, with 9 bases between the two germline ends. Germline loops: CDR1 ENHRY, CDR2 SYGVKD.

The chain links TRBV7-9 to TRBJ1-1; 8 bases fit TRBD1. The CDR3 consists of 14 residues. V trimming: 3 bases; J trimming: 5 bases; junction bases outside the gene matches: 5. Germline V lookup: CDR1 SEHNR, CDR2 FQNEAQ (reference sequence). The CDR3 nucleotides are TGTGCCAGCAGCTTCCAGGGGGCGTGGACTGAAGCTTTCTTT. This translates into CASSFQGAWTEAFF.

The chain uses TRBV24-1 and TRBJ1-1; the D gene is possibly TRBD1 (6 bases). The V end was cut by 5 bases, the J end by 1 base, with 13 bases between. Looked up from germline, CDR1 is KGHDR and CDR2 is SFDVKD. The CDR3 covers 15 residues. The CDR3 nucleotides read TGTGCCACCAGTGTCCGCAGGGGACCGAACACTGAAGCTTTCTTT. Amino acids: CATSVRRGPNTEAFF.

This rearrangement joins TRBV19 to TRBJ2-1, with 8 positions matching TRBD2. Losses at the gene ends were 6 bases for V and 2 bases for J; bases not matched to a gene: 9. Germline V gene sequence: CDR1 LNHDA, CDR2 SQIVND (reference sequence). The CDR3 loop spans 16 amino acids. The DNA for the CDR3 is TGTGCCAGTAGGACCGAGCGGGGGAGGGCCTACAATGAGCAGTTCTTC. The encoded protein is CASRTERGRAYNEQFF.

The gene calls are TRBV19 and TRBJ1-5, with D tentatively TRBD1 (5 bases). The CDR3 contains 16 residues. The V end lost 7 bases, the J end lost 3 bases, and 19 bases lay between the germline ends. Germline V gene sequence: CDR1 LNHDA, CDR2 SQIVND (reference sequence). For the CDR3, the DNA is TGTGCCAGTATACCTAGTCGGGGACTAAACAATCAGCCCCAGCATTTT. This codes for CASIPSRGLNNQPQHF. Full variable domain (rest looked up from reference TRBV19 and TRBJ1-5): DGGITQSPKYLFRKEGQNVTLSCEQNLNHDAMYWYRQDPGQGLRLIYYSQIVNDFQKGDIAEGYSVSREKKESFPLTVTSAQKNPTAFYLCASIPSRGLNNQPQHFGDGTRLSIL.

This clone was detected only once. The chain links TRBV21-1 to TRBJ1-2; the listed D gene, TRBD1, was not tested against the DNA. TRBV21-1 is classified as a pseudogene. The CDR3 extends over 20 amino acids. CDR3 nucleotides: TGTGCCAGCAGCAAAGAGTGGCGCGGGACAGGGGGATGTATCGAAGATGGCTACACCTTC. Protein: CASSKEWRGTGGCIEDGYTF.

The chain recombines TRBV28 with TRBJ1-1, with TRBD1 identical over 7 bases. The V gene end was trimmed by 6 bases and the J gene end by 0 bases; junction bases not matched to a gene: 4. Germline V CDR1 and CDR2: MDHEN, SYDVKM. This CDR3 has 14 amino acids. CDR3 nucleotides: TGTGCCAGCAGGGAGACAGGGATGAACACTGAAGCTTTCTTT. This sequence encodes CASRETGMNTEAFF.

The genes are TRBV7-6 and TRBJ1-2, with TRBD1 matching 8 bases. Trimming at V came to 6 bases and at J to 4 bases, leaving 4 bases not matched to a gene. CDR3 size: 13 residues. CDR1 is SGHVS and CDR2 is FNYEAQ in the germline V gene. The DNA for the CDR3 is TGTGCCAGCAGTCACGGACAGGGCTATGGCTACACCTTC. Encoded protein: CASSHGQGYGYTF.

Worth noting for this clone: Other DNA sequences in the same sample also yield this CDR3. The V call is TRBV18, the J call TRBJ2-5, with D possibly matching TRBD1 (5 bases). Trimming took off 0 bases at V and 5 bases at J, with 10 bases between the two ends. Per the germline V gene, CDR1 is KGHSH and CDR2 is LQKENI. CDR3 length: 14 amino acids. The CDR3 DNA follows: TGTGCCAGCTCACCACCGGGGCAGTGGGAGACCCAGTACTTC. Translating gives CASSPPGQWETQYF.

The chain couples TRBV5-6 to TRBJ2-7, with unresolved D. This CDR3 comprises 12 residues. Per the germline V gene, CDR1 is SGHDT and CDR2 is YYEEEE. V shed 4 bases and J shed 6 bases, with 11 bases lying between them. The chain's CDR3 is CASSLSILEQYF. In DNA form, the CDR3 reads TGTGCCAGCAGCCTCAGTATCCTCGAGCAGTACTTC.